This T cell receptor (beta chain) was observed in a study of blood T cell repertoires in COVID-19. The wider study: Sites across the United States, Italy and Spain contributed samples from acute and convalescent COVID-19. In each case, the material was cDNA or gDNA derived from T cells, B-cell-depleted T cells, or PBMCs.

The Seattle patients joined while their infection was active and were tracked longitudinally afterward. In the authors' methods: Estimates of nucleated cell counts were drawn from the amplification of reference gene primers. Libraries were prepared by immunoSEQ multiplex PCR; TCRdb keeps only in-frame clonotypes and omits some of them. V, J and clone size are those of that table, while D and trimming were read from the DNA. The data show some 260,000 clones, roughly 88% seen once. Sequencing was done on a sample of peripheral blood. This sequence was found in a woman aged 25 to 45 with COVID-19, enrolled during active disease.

CDR3 in amino acids: CASSQLPWTGPRSNTGELFF. DNA for the CDR3: TGTGCCAGCAGCCAACTCCCCTGGACAGGCCCCCGTTCGAACACCGGGGAGCTGTTTTTT. The rearrangement joins TRBV14 to TRBJ2-2; 7 bases match TRBD1. CDR3 length equals 20 residues. The germline gives CDR1 SGHDN, CDR2 FVKESK. V lost 2 bases and J lost 0; bases outside the gene matches: 15.